This T cell receptor (beta chain) was captured by sequencing in a study of T cells after yellow fever vaccination. This CDR3 has 15 residues. Germline CDR1 is LGHDT and CDR2 is YNNKEL (reference sequence). Losses at the gene ends were 7 bases for V and 1 base for J; bases not matched to a gene: 6. This clonotype has a handful of counts. TCRdb re-called the 5' RACE reads with MiXCR, one entry per CDR3 protein. The sample holds roughly 500,000 distinct CDR3 sequences, under 25% seen once. The chain couples TRBV3-1 to TRBJ2-7, with 11 bases lining up with TRBD2. This sample comprised PBMCs, obtained 15 days after the yellow fever booster vaccination. The receptor was isolated from a man aged 30 to 39 who received the YFV17D yellow fever vaccine. The CDR3 reads CASMGTSGISYEQYF. The CDR3 nucleotides read TGTGCCAGCATGGGGACTAGCGGTATTTCCTACGAGCAGTACTTC.